The 5 T cell receptor beta chains presented below share a single source sample, sequenced in a study of blood T cells in healthy people across ages. The use of a sample-barcoded 5' primer and a J-beta primer mix characterized a second PCR of roughly 6 to 11 cycles. One entry per CDR3 protein, called by TCRdb with MiXCR from the 5' RACE reads. The sample holds approximately 820,000 distinct CDR3 sequences, around 45% seen once. Sequences were obtained from blood. The receptor set was obtained from a man in his 60s in good health.

A word on this clonotype: Being one base from a much bigger clone, this may be a read error. V and J are TRBV29-1 and TRBJ2-1; D is unclear. Germline loops: CDR1 SQVTM, CDR2 ANQGSEA. V dropped 4 bases and J dropped 13 bases, with 17 bases sitting between them. The CDR3 extends over 12 amino acids. The CDR3 region is CSVGIRSETQFF. CDR3 bases: TGCAGCGTTGGTATTAGAAGCGAGACCCAGTTCTTC.

This chain links TRBV20-1 with TRBJ2-2; the D is unclear. CDR1 is DFQATT and CDR2 is SNEGSKA in the germline V gene (reference sequence). V lost 4 bases to trimming and J lost 2 bases, with 8 bases between them. The CDR3 contains 13 residues. CDR3 in amino acids: CSANLVNTGELFF. The DNA for the CDR3 is TGCAGTGCTAATCTAGTCAACACCGGGGAGCTGTTTTTT.

This clonotype was seen a handful of times. A much larger clone lies one base from this, so it may be a read error. The V gene is TRBV20-1, the J gene TRBJ2-5, with TRBD1 identical over 7 bases. The V and J ends lost 6 bases and 11 bases, in that order; junction bases with no gene match: 15. Germline V gene sequence: CDR1 DFQATT, CDR2 SNEGSKA (reference sequence). This CDR3 region has 13 residues. The chain's CDR3 is CSAGYSAGGEQYF. The CDR3 DNA sequence: TGCAGTGCGGGGTACTCGGCAGGGGGTGAGCAGTACTTC.

The chain combines TRBV5-1 with TRBJ2-1; D might be TRBD1 or TRBD2, each matching 7 bases. The J call may be in error: the DNA end matches TRBJ2-7 better. This CDR3 contains 15 residues. Germline V gene lookup returns CDR1 SGHRS and CDR2 YFSETQ. The CDR3 region is CASRGGTVPYNEQYF. The CDR3 DNA sequence: TGCGCCAGCAGGGGAGGGACAGTCCCGTACAATGAGCAGTACTTC.

As concerns this clonotype: A clone one base away is much larger, so this may be a read error. The V and J genes are TRBV7-9 and TRBJ2-1; D is uncertain. Germline assignment: CDR1 SEHNR and CDR2 FQNEAQ (reference sequence). The CDR3 totals 13 residues. The CDR3 reads CTSSPAPNNEQFF. The CDR3 DNA reads TGTACCAGCAGCCCCGCGCCGAACAATGAGCAGTTCTTC. The entire variable domain, with the rest obtained from reference TRBV7-9 and TRBJ2-1, is as follows: DTGVSQNPRHKITKRGQNVTFRCDPISEHNRLYWYRQTLGQGPEFLTYFQNEAQLEKSRLLSDRFSAERPKGSFSTLEIQRTEQGDSAMYLCTSSPAPNNEQFFGPGTRLTVL.